The 7 T cell receptor beta chains below come from one sample, sequenced in a study of CD8+CD57+ T cells in acquired aplastic anemia. Genomic DNA, serving as template, underwent TCR beta VDJ and CDR3 profiling. TCRdb ran MiXCR on the reads and lists one entry per CDR3 protein. The table shows around 130,000 distinct CDR3 sequences, with around 46% occurring only once. The material sequenced was sorted CD4+, CD8+, or CD8+CD57+ T cells (not recorded which) from PBMCs. Every receptor here comes from a human donor in good health, serving as a control.

In regard to this clonotype: The CDR3 carries no conserved terminal phenylalanine or tryptophan, so it likely arises from a read error. The chain uses TRBV2 and TRBJ2-7, with D possibly matching TRBD1 (6 bases). The germline V gene encodes CDR1 SNHLY and CDR2 FYNNEI. The ends were cut back, 8 bases at V and 4 bases at J, with 18 bases in the middle. The CDR3 runs to 14 residues. CDR3 nucleotides: TGTGCCAGCCAGCAGCCTACACAGGGTTACGAGCAGTACCTC. Translated: CASQQPTQGYEQYL.

The V gene is TRBV28, the J gene TRBJ2-5; possible D gene TRBD2, 6 bases. V lost 7 bases and J 1 base, leaving 10 bases between the germline ends. The CDR3 consists of 13 residues. Germline V lookup: CDR1 MDHEN, CDR2 SYDVKM. The CDR3: CASTLAVQETQYF. CDR3 nucleotide sequence: TGTGCCAGCACGTTAGCGGTCCAAGAGACCCAGTACTTC.

This chain joins TRBV20-1 and TRBJ2-5, with 14 bases identical to TRBD2. The germline V gene encodes CDR1 DFQATT and CDR2 SNEGSKA (reference sequence). V lost 3 bases and J lost 0; bases outside the gene matches: 3. There are 16 residues in the CDR3. The CDR3 sequence: CSASGTSGGNQETQYF. Here the CDR3 DNA reads TGCAGTGCTAGCGGGACTAGCGGGGGAAACCAAGAGACCCAGTACTTC.

A note on this clonotype: At one boundary the junction diverges from the germline segment, which might be a read error. J is TRBJ2-3 and V is TRBV11-1; TRBD2 is a possible D gene (6 bases). This CDR3 region has 16 residues. Germline V CDR1 and CDR2: SGHAT, FQDESV (reference sequence). The CDR3 coding sequence is TGTGCCAGCAGCCTAGCGTCGGATACTAGCACAGATACGCAGTGTTTT. Protein product: CASSLASDTSTDTQCF.

The chain is built from TRBV29-1 and TRBJ1-1; D is unresolved. The ends were cut back, 3 bases at V and 5 bases at J, with 13 bases in the middle. CDR3 length equals 13 residues. Germline V gene sequence: CDR1 SQVTM, CDR2 ANQGSEA. The CDR3 DNA reads TGCAGCGTTGACCGTCGGCCGAAGACTGAAGCTTTCTTT. Translating gives CSVDRRPKTEAFF.

The CDR3 reads CASSSAGGVEQYF. CDR3 DNA sequence: TGTGCCAGTAGTTCAGCAGGGGGCGTCGAGCAGTACTTC. The genes are TRBV19 and TRBJ2-7; 8 bases match TRBD1. Germline CDR1 LNHDA, CDR2 SQIVND (reference sequence). Trimming took 5 bases from V and 6 from J; bases not matched to a gene: 6. The CDR3 contains 13 residues.

This clonotype was detected once. This chain uses TRBV15 with TRBJ1-3, with unresolved D. Germline CDR1 reads LNHNV; CDR2 reads YYDKDF (reference sequence). V was clipped by 0 bases and J by 4 bases, with 7 bases between them. This CDR3 has 14 amino acids. CDR3 DNA: TGTGCCACCAGCAGAGATCACGACGGAAACACCATATATTTT. Protein product: CATSRDHDGNTIYF.